This record covers a single T cell receptor (beta chain). Antigen unknown. The data derive from a study of shared clonotypes between healthy human individuals. Study overall: Contributing individuals were a couple of females and a few males aged 18 to 49.

Whole-study results and caveats: Sequencing depth was expected to influence donor clonotype sharing.

The data were produced by immunoSEQ multiplex PCR, yet TCRdb's version contains in-frame clones alone and is incomplete. The sample holds 2 million to 2.5 million clones, more than 90% seen once. J was trimmed by 4 bases and V by 0 bases; bases with no gene match: 10. Germline lookup yields CDR1 SGDLS and CDR2 YYNGEE. The CDR3 length is 17 residues. The chain carries TRBV9 and TRBJ1-5, with TRBD1 matching over 7 bases. Sequencing used naive CD4+ T cells sorted from blood. The subset: CD45RA+ positively selected. The source of this sequence is a young man in good health. The CDR3 DNA sequence: TGTGCCAGCAGCGTAGAGAGACAGGGAGAGTGTAATCAGCCCCAGCATTTT. Its protein product is CASSVERQGECNQPQHF.